This TCR beta chain appears in the sequencing data of a study of blood T cell repertoires in COVID-19. Whole-study context: COVID-19 samples, acute and convalescent, were from the United States, Italy and Spain.

As handled by the study authors: Quantification of nucleated cells was approximated via reference gene primer amplification. Produced via immunoSEQ multiplex PCR; TCRdb's table is partial and in-frame only. The DNA was the basis for D and trimming; V, J and clone size are from that table. This table has a few hundred thousand clones, 70% to 90% appearing once. The ends lost 0 bases at V and 6 bases at J; junction bases unmatched: 11. Germline values: CDR1 LGHNA, CDR2 YSLEER. The CDR3 covers 19 residues. Sequencing used peripheral blood. The TCR comes from a man aged 60 to 69 with acute or convalescent COVID-19. The rearrangement joins TRBV4-3 to TRBJ2-1; 13 bases align to TRBD2. The CDR3 sequence is CASSQDRALAGGLGNEQFF. Written as DNA, the CDR3 is TGCGCCAGCAGCCAAGATCGGGCACTAGCGGGGGGGCTCGGCAATGAGCAGTTCTTC.